The present TCR beta chain was sequenced within a study of CD8+ T cells in alopecia areata (dated by TCRdb to the late 2010s). About the investigation overall: The treated patients, all with moderate-to-severe alopecia areata, were enrolled in an open-label pilot trial of oral tofacitinib given at 5 to 10 mg twice daily. Tofacitinib was given for 6 to 18 months, followed by 6 months of follow-up off drug to assess delayed response and recurrence. Scalp tissue and sorted CD4+ and CD8+ peripheral blood T cells from patchy and totalis/universalis alopecia areata patients and from healthy controls were covered by human TCRbeta sequencing. RNA was obtained with the PAXgene miRNA kit for fixed scalp, the miRNeasy kit for PBMCs, and the RNeasy kit for mouse skin. TCRbeta CDR3 regions were amplified by immunoSEQ multiplex PCR using 35 Vbeta forward and 13 Jbeta reverse primers. In treated patients, disease severity was measured using the SALT score, which gives the percentage of scalp surface area affected. Scalp clonality was compared across normal scalp (n=4), patchy alopecia areata scalp (n=8), and alopecia totalis/universalis scalp (n=8). Biopsies were taken from tofacitinib-treated patients at baseline and again at 4 and 24 weeks into treatment, and several of those patients also had a later scalp biopsy. The study used high-throughput TCRbeta sequencing to examine T cell clonal expansion in alopecia areata, in both the C3H/HeJ mouse model and human patients. Broad study findings and their caveats: The treated cohort was small, with a single nonresponder, so links between baseline CD8+ expansion and response need larger studies. Tofacitinib significantly decreased scalp clonality and the number of expanded CD8+ clones among the top 100 scalp clones. During tofacitinib treatment, many expanded lesional clones stuck around in both scalp and blood, and this persistence may partly explain why relapse happens after treatment is stopped. TCR sequences shared between patients were less clear than in mice, possibly partly because of HLA diversity in the patient population. Lesional scalp, especially in alopecia totalis/universalis, showed higher clonality and more expanded CD8+ clones than normal scalp, suggesting antigenic drive. Unlike mouse skin, where gammadelta T cells dominate, normal human skin contains resident alphabeta T cells that get sequenced too, which complicates analysis of the scalp TCR repertoire.

CDR3 length: 13 amino acids, cysteine to phenylalanine. Only the CDR3 region is kept as DNA, spanning 39 bases read in frame from base 1. The germline V gene (reference sequence) supplies CDR1 LNHNV and CDR2 YYDKDF. The junction carries 12 bases between V and J, which are trimmed by 0 bases and 10 bases respectively. A note on this clone: No cognate antigen has been identified for it. No base quality values were provided; no much bigger clone lies one nucleotide off.

The library was obtained by the immunoSEQ multiplex PCR assay. To provide template for TCR sequencing, every sample had RNA extracted and reverse transcribed into cDNA. First-strand cDNA was synthesized using SuperScript III with a 2:1 mix of oligo-dT and random hexamers. A synthetic immune receptor repertoire was used to measure amplification bias, and any remaining bias was corrected computationally. Regarding the original processing steps: Raw reads were preprocessed to remove errors, and CDR3 was defined according to IMGT conventions as the region from the conserved cysteine to phenylalanine. To get clonality, Shannon entropy was normalized by log2 of the number of productive unique TCRs and the result was subtracted from 1. CD4 or CD8 identity of scalp clones was inferred by cross-referencing scalp TCRbeta sequences with sorted blood CD4 and CD8 repertoires. TCRdb provides this immuneACCESS table in a form limited to in-frame rearrangements. Some clones are lacking; in checked studies, under half of them reflect an unresolved V gene, and why the rest are absent is not known. Clone size and V and J calls were adopted from that table, with D and trimming inferred from the DNA. The sample contains 200,000 to 250,000 clones, 64% of them found a single time. The ten most abundant clones make up 3.5% to 5% of the sample.

Taken with the paper, the label for time point translates to: around 28 days on oral tofacitinib. Per the publication, the treatment or condition label means: oral pan-JAK inhibitor, 5-10 mg twice daily. From alopecia areata patients, peripheral blood was collected along with lesional scalp punch biopsies. PBMCs were isolated by density centrifugation and stained for CD3, CD4 and CD8, after which CD4+ and CD8+ T cells were sorted on a FACSAria. The V gene is TRBV15 and the J gene is TRBJ1-1; the D gene is perhaps TRBD1, on 6 matching bases. Source: CD4+ T cells sorted from blood, taken at week 4, from a patient treated with tofacitinib. The TCR was taken from a human donor with alopecia areata. The CDR3 loop reads CATSRDFTRGAFF. Read as DNA, the sequence is TGTGCCACCAGCAGAGATTTCACCAGGGGAGCTTTCTTT.